Following are 27 T cell receptor beta chains from one sample sequenced in a study of identifying expanded T cells in peripheral blood (dated by TCRdb to between 2018 and 2020). Library preparation employed the immunoSEQ multiplex PCR assay. TCRdb retrieved this table from immuneACCESS and kept in-frame rearrangements only. Not all clones are present; in checked studies, unresolved V genes account for under half, and no reason is known for the remainder. For this sample the table gives around 120,000 clones, of which around 89% were detected only once. About a sixth of the sample is in the top ten clones. The sequenced sample was blood. Source of these receptors: a person aged 18-69 years in good health.

The gene calls are TRBV4-2 and TRBJ2-3; D is perhaps TRBD1 or TRBD2 (5 bases each). Trimming removed 4 bases from V and 0 bases from J, with 11 bases in between. Germline loops: CDR1 LGHNA, CDR2 YNFKEQ. The length of the CDR3 is 15 residues. The CDR3 here is CASSPGPVSTDTQYF. The CDR3 region has the DNA TGTGCCAGCAGCCCGGGACCCGTTAGCACAGATACGCAGTATTTT.

CDR3 residues: CASSKGASGGSAGYNEQFF. The DNA for the CDR3 is TGTGCCAGCAGCAAAGGAGCCAGCGGGGGGTCCGCAGGCTACAATGAGCAGTTCTTC. The rearrangement uses TRBV21-1 and TRBJ2-1; no check of the table's D call, TRBD2, against the DNA was made. TRBV21-1 is shown as a pseudogene. The CDR3 consists of 19 residues.

The V call is TRBV19, the J call TRBJ2-7; no firm D call. The CDR3 spans 15 residues. Trimming cost V 3 bases and J 4 bases, with 16 bases left between them. Germline CDR1 is LNHDA and CDR2 is SQIVND (reference sequence). The CDR3 reads CASSIATVSLYEQYF. CDR3 in DNA: TGTGCCAGTAGTATTGCAACCGTAAGCTTATACGAGCAGTACTTC.

The gene calls are TRBV27 and TRBJ2-3, with D possibly TRBD2 on 5 matching bases. The CDR3 sequence is 13 residues long. The germline V gene has CDR1 MNHEY and CDR2 SMNVEV (reference sequence). The V end was cut by 10 bases, the J end by 3 bases, with 14 bases between. The CDR3: CAIGRVSTDTQYF. The CDR3 DNA reads as TGTGCCATTGGGCGGGTATCTACAGATACGCAGTATTTT.

The chain uses TRBV6-5 and TRBJ1-5; D remains unclear. This CDR3 is 14 amino acids long. The V gene's germline CDR1 is MNHEY and CDR2 SVGAGI. With 4 bases removed from V and 0 bases from J, the gap between germline ends came to 7 bases. CDR3 region: CASSSVYSNQPQHF. The CDR3 DNA reads TGTGCCAGCAGTTCGGTTTATAGCAATCAGCCCCAGCATTTT.

This clone was counted a single time. This chain links TRBV6-6 with TRBJ1-4, with a tentative D call TRBD1 (5 bases). The V gene lost 4 bases and the J gene lost 5 bases, with 17 bases spanning the gap. The CDR3 has 16 residues. The V gene's germline CDR1 is MNHNY and CDR2 SVGAGI (reference sequence). The CDR3 reads CASSSPREGSNEKLFF. The CDR3, as DNA: TGTGCCAGCAGTTCCCCCAGGGAGGGATCAAATGAAAAACTGTTTTTT.

This clone was seen just once. The chain links TRBV7-2 to TRBJ2-5; D gene unclear. The V end was cut by 8 bases, the J end by 4 bases, with 17 bases between. The V gene's germline CDR1 is SGHTA and CDR2 FQGNSA. The CDR3 is 14 residues long. In DNA, the CDR3 is TGTGCCAGCTCCCGCCCCAGTCAACGAGAGACCCAGTACTTC. It translates to CASSRPSQRETQYF.

The rearrangement links TRBV5-4 to TRBJ1-3; 7 nucleotides align to TRBD1. Trimming at V came to 4 bases and at J to 0 bases, leaving 7 bases not matched to a gene. Germline assignment: CDR1 SGHNT and CDR2 YYREEE (reference sequence). The CDR3 covers 16 residues. Here the CDR3 reads CASSPTGRSSGNTIYF. The CDR3 nucleotides read TGTGCCAGCAGCCCGACAGGGAGAAGCTCTGGAAACACCATATATTTT. The entire variable domain, with the rest obtained from reference TRBV5-4 and TRBJ1-3, is as follows: ETGVTQSPTHLIKTRGQQVTLRCSSQSGHNTVSWYQQALGQGPQFIFQYYREEENGRGNFPPRFSGLQFPNYSSELNVNALELDDSALYLCASSPTGRSSGNTIYFGEGSWLTVV.

This chain uses TRBV6-5 with TRBJ2-1; perhaps D is TRBD1 or TRBD2 (5 bases each). V was clipped by 7 bases and J by 6 bases, with 13 bases between them. Germline CDR1 reads MNHEY; CDR2 reads SVGAGI. The CDR3 is made up of 13 amino acids. The CDR3 protein is CASTGTSGNEQFF. CDR3 nucleotide sequence: TGTGCCAGCACGGGGACGTCGGGCAATGAGCAGTTCTTC.

In DNA, the CDR3 is TGCAGTGGGGGGGGATTCTACGAGCAGTACTTC. This sequence encodes CSGGGFYEQYF. This chain joins TRBV20-1 and TRBJ2-5, with 7 bases identical to TRBD2. The DNA end is more similar to TRBJ2-7, so the J call may be wrong. Germline V gives CDR1 DFQATT, CDR2 SNEGSKA (reference sequence). This CDR3 spans 11 amino acids.

This chain joins TRBV13 and TRBJ2-7, with D unclear. V lost 0 bases, J lost 1 base, and 10 bases lay in between. The CDR3 runs to 15 residues. Germline values: CDR1 PRHDT, CDR2 FYEKMQ (reference sequence). The CDR3 DNA sequence: TGTGCCAGCAGCTTAGGCCGCGCGGCGTCCTACGAGCAGTACTTC. Its protein is CASSLGRAASYEQYF.

The chain recombines TRBV25-1 with TRBJ1-2; D not certain. This CDR3 comprises 15 residues. Germline V lookup: CDR1 MGHDK, CDR2 SYGVNS. Between the trimmed V and J ends, which lost 0 bases and 8 bases, there was a span of 16 bases. The DNA of the CDR3 is TGTGCCAGCAGTGAATACTCACGGCGCGCTGGCGGCTACACCTTC. This gives the protein CASSEYSRRAGGYTF.

The count of this clone is one. The chain has TRBV9 and TRBJ2-1; 10 bases map to TRBD2. The germline CDR1 and CDR2 sequences are SGDLS and YYNGEE. J lost 4 bases, V lost 3 bases, and 4 bases had no gene match. The CDR3 extends over 15 amino acids. Here the CDR3 reads CASSGLAGAYNEQFF. CDR3 sequence (DNA): TGTGCCAGCAGCGGCCTAGCGGGGGCGTACAATGAGCAGTTCTTC. Supplemented by reference TRBV9 and TRBJ2-1, the full variable domain reads DSGVTQTPKHLITATGQRVTLRCSPRSGDLSVYWYQQSLDQGLQFLIQYYNGEERAKGNILERFSAQQFPDLHSELNLSSLELGDSALYFCASSGLAGAYNEQFFGPGTRLTVL.

The chain has TRBV6-5 and TRBJ1-1; no clear D gene. From germline, CDR1 is MNHEY and CDR2 SVGAGI. The CDR3 has 13 residues. The V end lost 4 bases, the J end lost 1 base, and 7 bases lay between the germline ends. The CDR3 DNA reads TGTGCCAGCAGTTCCCGGCAGAACACTGAAGCTTTCTTT. It yields the protein CASSSRQNTEAFF.

This rearrangement joins TRBV5-8 to TRBJ1-5, with unresolved D. Germline CDR1 SGHTS, CDR2 YDEGEE. The CDR3 covers 13 residues. V dropped 4 bases and J dropped 4 bases, with 9 bases sitting between them. The CDR3: CASSPDANQPQHF. CDR3 nucleotides: TGTGCCAGCAGCCCGGACGCTAATCAGCCCCAGCATTTT.

This chain joins TRBV6-6 and TRBJ2-4; D call uncertain. The V end lost 0 bases, the J end lost 5 bases, and 8 bases lay between the germline ends. Germline CDR1 is MNHNY and CDR2 is SVGAGI (reference sequence). This CDR3 has 14 amino acids. Written as DNA, the CDR3 is TGTGCCAGCAGTTACTCCCCTCGGGAAAACATTCAGTACTTC. This codes for CASSYSPRENIQYF.

The V call is TRBV19, the J call TRBJ1-1; D is ambiguous. Trimming pared 3 bases from V and 8 bases from J, leaving 13 bases between. The CDR3 runs 13 residues. Germline V gene data show CDR1 as LNHDA and CDR2 as SQIVND (reference sequence). CDR3 residues: CASSIASGTEAFF. CDR3 in DNA: TGTGCCAGTAGTATTGCATCAGGTACCGAAGCTTTCTTT.

The rearrangement joins TRBV6-6 to TRBJ1-4, with TRBD1 matching over 7 bases. The germline gives CDR1 MNHNY, CDR2 SVGAGI (reference sequence). This CDR3 is built from 14 residues. The V and J ends lost 6 bases and 5 bases, in that order; junction bases with no gene match: 6. Here the CDR3 DNA reads TGTGCCAGCAGATCAACAGGGGACAATGAAAAACTGTTTTTT. It specifies CASRSTGDNEKLFF.

The chain is built from TRBV4-2 and TRBJ1-3, with TRBD1 matching 10 bases. The V and J ends lost 1 base and 2 bases, in that order; junction bases with no gene match: 2. The CDR3 has 16 residues. In germline, CDR1 is LGHNA, CDR2 YNFKEQ. The CDR3 DNA follows: TGTGCCAGCAGCCAAGGAGGGACAGGGGCTGGAAACACCATATATTTT. This sequence encodes CASSQGGTGAGNTIYF.

This rearrangement joins TRBV6-4 to TRBJ2-7, with D possibly TRBD1 on 6 matching bases. V lost 6 bases and J lost 6, with 9 bases in between. The CDR3 extends over 11 amino acids. Per the germline V gene, CDR1 is MRHNA and CDR2 is SNTAGT. The chain's CDR3 is CASRGASEQYF. The CDR3 region has the DNA TGTGCCAGCAGGGGGGCTTCCGAGCAGTACTTC.

The V call is TRBV6-5, the J call TRBJ1-1; D is perhaps TRBD1 (6 bases). V was shortened by 4 bases and J by 1 base, with 7 bases between the two germline ends. The CDR3 is 13 amino acids. Germline-derived CDR1 and CDR2 are MNHEY and SVGAGI. This CDR3 reads CASSSQGNTEAFF. Here the CDR3 DNA reads TGTGCCAGCAGTTCACAGGGGAACACTGAAGCTTTCTTT.

The CDR3 DNA reads as TGTGCCAGCAGCCCCTCTAGCGGGGGGGCCGACACCGGGGAGCTGTTTTTT. Translated: CASSPSSGGADTGELFF. The rearrangement joins TRBV7-9 to TRBJ2-2, with TRBD2 matching 12 bases. J was trimmed by 3 bases and V by 5 bases; bases with no gene match: 7. The CDR3 length is 17 residues. Germline V gene data show CDR1 as SEHNR and CDR2 as FQNEAQ (reference sequence). Full variable domain (outside the CDR3, taken from reference TRBV7-9 and TRBJ2-2): DTGVSQNPRHKITKRGQNVTFRCDPISEHNRLYWYRQTLGQGPEFLTYFQNEAQLEKSRLLSDRFSAERPKGSFSTLEIQRTEQGDSAMYLCASSPSSGGADTGELFFGEGSRLTVL.

The genes are TRBV28 and TRBJ2-5; D gene ambiguous. Germline V lookup: CDR1 MDHEN, CDR2 SYDVKM. V was pared by 2 bases and J by 2 bases, with 6 bases between. The CDR3 runs to 13 residues. As DNA, the CDR3 is TGTGCCAGCAGTTTAGCAGATCAAGAGACCCAGTACTTC. Its protein product is CASSLADQETQYF.

The rearrangement links TRBV10-3 to TRBJ2-7; 10 nucleotides align to TRBD2. Per the germline V gene, CDR1 is ENHRY and CDR2 is SYGVKD. CDR3 length: 14 amino acids. The V and J ends lost 11 bases and 6 bases, in that order; junction bases with no gene match: 13. CDR3 DNA sequence: TGTGCCGTCGGACTCAGCGGGGGGGCGACCGAGCAGTACTTC. This encodes CAVGLSGGATEQYF.

A word on this clone: Within the sample, other DNA sequences also encode this same CDR3. The CDR3 DNA follows: TGCGCCAGCAGCCCGGGACAGGGCACAGATACGCAGTATTTT. Translation: CASSPGQGTDTQYF. The V gene is TRBV5-1, the J gene TRBJ2-3, with 8 nucleotides matching TRBD1. The V gene end was trimmed by 4 bases and the J gene end by 1 base; junction bases not matched to a gene: 2. CDR1 and CDR2 (germline): SGHRS, YFSETQ. This CDR3 contains 14 residues.

The gene calls are TRBV4-3 and TRBJ1-1; no clear D. From germline, CDR1 is LGHNA and CDR2 YSLEER. V lost 0 bases and J 4 bases, leaving 9 bases between the germline ends. This CDR3 has 14 residues. CDR3 nucleotides: TGCGCCAGCAGCCAAGAAGTGGGAGGCACTGAAGCTTTCTTT. It encodes CASSQEVGGTEAFF.

V gene TRBV5-1 combines with J gene TRBJ1-5, with TRBD1 identical over 10 bases. The V segment lost 7 bases and the J segment 6 bases; nucleotides outside the gene matches: 4. Germline V gene lookup returns CDR1 SGHRS and CDR2 YFSETQ. CDR3 length: 13 amino acids. CDR3 sequence: CASRRDRGQPQHF. The CDR3 bases are TGCGCCAGCCGCCGGGACAGGGGTCAGCCCCAGCATTTT.